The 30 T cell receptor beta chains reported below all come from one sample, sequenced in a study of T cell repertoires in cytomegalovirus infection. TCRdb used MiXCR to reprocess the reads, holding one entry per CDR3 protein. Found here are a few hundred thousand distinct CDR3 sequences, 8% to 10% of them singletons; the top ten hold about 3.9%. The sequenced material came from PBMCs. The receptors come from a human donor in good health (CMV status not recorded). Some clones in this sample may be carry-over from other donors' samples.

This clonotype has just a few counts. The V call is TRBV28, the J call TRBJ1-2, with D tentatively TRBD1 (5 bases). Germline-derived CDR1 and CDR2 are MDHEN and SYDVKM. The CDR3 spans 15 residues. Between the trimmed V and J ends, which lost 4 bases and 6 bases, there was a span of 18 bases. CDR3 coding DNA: TGTGCCAGCAGTTCCCCGGGGACTACAGGCCATGGCTACACCTTC. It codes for CASSSPGTTGHGYTF.

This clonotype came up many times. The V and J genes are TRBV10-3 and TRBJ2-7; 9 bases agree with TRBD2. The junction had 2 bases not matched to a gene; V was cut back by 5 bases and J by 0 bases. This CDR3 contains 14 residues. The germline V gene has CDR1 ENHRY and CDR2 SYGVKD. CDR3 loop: CAISPGLASYEQYF. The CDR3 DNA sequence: TGTGCCATCAGTCCGGGACTAGCCTCCTACGAGCAGTACTTC.

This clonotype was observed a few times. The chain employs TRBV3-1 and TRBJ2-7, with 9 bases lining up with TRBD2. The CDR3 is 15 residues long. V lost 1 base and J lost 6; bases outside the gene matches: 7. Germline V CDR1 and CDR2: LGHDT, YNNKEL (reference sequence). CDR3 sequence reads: CASSQGGGEVREQYF. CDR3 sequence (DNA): TGTGCCAGCAGCCAAGGCGGGGGGGAGGTACGCGAGCAGTACTTC.

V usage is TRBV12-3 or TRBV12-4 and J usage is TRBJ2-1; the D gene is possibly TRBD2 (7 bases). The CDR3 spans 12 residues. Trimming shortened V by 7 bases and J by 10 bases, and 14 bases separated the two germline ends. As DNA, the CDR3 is TGTGCCAGCACTCCGCCGGGGGGCGAGCAGTTCTTC. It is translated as CASTPPGGEQFF.

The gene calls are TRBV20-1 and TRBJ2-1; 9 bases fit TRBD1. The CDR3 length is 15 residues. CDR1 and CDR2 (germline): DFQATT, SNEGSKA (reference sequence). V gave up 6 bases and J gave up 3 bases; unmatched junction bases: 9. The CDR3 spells CSATGTGGVYNEQFF. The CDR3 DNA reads TGCAGTGCGACGGGCACAGGGGGCGTCTACAATGAGCAGTTCTTC.

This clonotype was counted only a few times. The CDR3 bases are TGTGCCAGCAGCCCAGGAGGTCTTCAGGAGCAGTTCTTC. It encodes CASSPGGLQEQFF. This chain connects TRBV7-9 to TRBJ2-1; D perhaps matches TRBD2 (5 bases). This CDR3 region has 13 residues. The germline V gene encodes CDR1 SEHNR and CDR2 FQNEAQ (reference sequence). V lost 5 bases, J lost 10 bases, and 15 bases lay in between.

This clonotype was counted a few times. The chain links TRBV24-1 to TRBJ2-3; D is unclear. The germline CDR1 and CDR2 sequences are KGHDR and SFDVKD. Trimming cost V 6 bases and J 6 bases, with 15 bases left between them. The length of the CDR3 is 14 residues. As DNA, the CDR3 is TGTGCCACCAGTACTGAGCGTACTGGGGATACGCAGTATTTT. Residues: CATSTERTGDTQYF.

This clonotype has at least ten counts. The CDR3 nucleotides read TGTGCCAGCAGCTTGGCCGGGACTAGAAATAACTACGAGCAGTACTTC. Translating gives CASSLAGTRNNYEQYF. The chain recombines TRBV7-2 with TRBJ2-7, with 8 bases lining up with TRBD2. Germline values: CDR1 SGHTA, CDR2 FQGNSA. CDR3 length: 16 amino acids. Unmatched junction bases numbered 10, after V lost 3 bases and J lost 3 bases.

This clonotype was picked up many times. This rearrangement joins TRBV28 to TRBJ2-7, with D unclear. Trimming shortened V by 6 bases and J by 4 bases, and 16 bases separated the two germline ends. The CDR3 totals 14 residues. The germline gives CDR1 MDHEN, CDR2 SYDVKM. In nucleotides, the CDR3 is TGTGCCAGCAGCCCCCTCCACCCCCCTTACGAGCAGTACTTC. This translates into CASSPLHPPYEQYF. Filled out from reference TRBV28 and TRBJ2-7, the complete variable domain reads DVKVTQSSRYLVKRTGEKVFLECVQDMDHENMFWYRQDPGLGLRLIYFSYDVKMKEKGDIPEGYSVSREKKERFSLILESASTNQTSMYLCASSPLHPPYEQYFGPGTRLTVT.

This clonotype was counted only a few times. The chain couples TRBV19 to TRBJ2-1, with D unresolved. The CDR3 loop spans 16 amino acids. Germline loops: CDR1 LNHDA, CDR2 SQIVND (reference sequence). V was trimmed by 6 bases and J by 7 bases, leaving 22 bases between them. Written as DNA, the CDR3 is TGTGCCAGTAGGACAATAGACTCTATAATACCAAATGAGCAGTTCTTC. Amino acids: CASRTIDSIIPNEQFF.

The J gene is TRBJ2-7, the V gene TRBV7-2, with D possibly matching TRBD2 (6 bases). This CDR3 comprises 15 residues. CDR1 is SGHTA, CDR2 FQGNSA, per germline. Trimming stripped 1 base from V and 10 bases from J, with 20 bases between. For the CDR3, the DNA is TGTGCCAGCAGCTTAGGAGGGACTTGGAGCGAGAGACAGTACTTC. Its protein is CASSLGGTWSERQYF.

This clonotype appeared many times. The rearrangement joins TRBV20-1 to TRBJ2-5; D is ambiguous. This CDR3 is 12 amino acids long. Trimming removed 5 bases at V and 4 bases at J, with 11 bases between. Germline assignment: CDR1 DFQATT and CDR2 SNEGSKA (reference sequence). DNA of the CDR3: TGCAGTGCTCCCGACAACCTAGAGACCCAGTACTTC. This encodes CSAPDNLETQYF.

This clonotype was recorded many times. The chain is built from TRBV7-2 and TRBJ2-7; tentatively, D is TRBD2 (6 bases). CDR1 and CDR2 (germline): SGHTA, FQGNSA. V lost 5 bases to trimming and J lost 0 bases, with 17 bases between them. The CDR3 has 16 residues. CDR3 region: CASSRGSGGVSYEQYF. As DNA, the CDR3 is TGTGCCAGCAGCCGTGGATCCGGGGGAGTCTCCTACGAGCAGTACTTC. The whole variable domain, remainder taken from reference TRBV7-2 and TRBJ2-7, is GAGVSQSPSNKVTEKGKDVELRCDPISGHTALYWYRQSLGQGLEFLIYFQGNSAPDKSGLPSDRFSAERTGGSVSTLTIQRTQQEDSAVYLCASSRGSGGVSYEQYFGPGTRLTVT.

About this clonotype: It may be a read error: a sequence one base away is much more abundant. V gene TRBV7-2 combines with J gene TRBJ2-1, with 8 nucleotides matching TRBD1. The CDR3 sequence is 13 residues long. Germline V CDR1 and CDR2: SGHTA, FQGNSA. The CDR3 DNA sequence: TGTGTCAGCGGACAGGGTGTCTTCAATGAGCAGTTCTTC. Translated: CVSGQGVFNEQFF.

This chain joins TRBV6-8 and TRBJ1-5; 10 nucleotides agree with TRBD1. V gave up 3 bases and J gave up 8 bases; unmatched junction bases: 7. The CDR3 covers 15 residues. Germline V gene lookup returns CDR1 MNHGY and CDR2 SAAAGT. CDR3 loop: CASSYSPGQGKPQHF. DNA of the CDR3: TGTGCCAGCAGTTATTCCCCGGGACAGGGGAAGCCCCAGCATTTT.

The CDR3 coding sequence is TGTGCCAGCAGTCTAAATAGGGTGGATCAGCCCCAGCATTTT. The encoded protein is CASSLNRVDQPQHF. This chain joins TRBV12-3 or TRBV12-4 and TRBJ1-5; D is unclear. The V gene lost 5 bases and the J gene lost 5 bases, with 13 bases spanning the gap. The CDR3 has 14 amino acids.

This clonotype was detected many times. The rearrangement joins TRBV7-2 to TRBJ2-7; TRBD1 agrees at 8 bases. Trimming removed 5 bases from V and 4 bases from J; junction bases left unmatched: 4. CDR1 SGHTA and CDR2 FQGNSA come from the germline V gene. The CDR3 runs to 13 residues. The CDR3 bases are TGTGCCAGCAGCGATCGACAGGGGTACGAGCAGTACTTC. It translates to CASSDRQGYEQYF. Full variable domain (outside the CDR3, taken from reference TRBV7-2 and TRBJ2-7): GAGVSQSPSNKVTEKGKDVELRCDPISGHTALYWYRQSLGQGLEFLIYFQGNSAPDKSGLPSDRFSAERTGGSVSTLTIQRTQQEDSAVYLCASSDRQGYEQYFGPGTRLTVT.

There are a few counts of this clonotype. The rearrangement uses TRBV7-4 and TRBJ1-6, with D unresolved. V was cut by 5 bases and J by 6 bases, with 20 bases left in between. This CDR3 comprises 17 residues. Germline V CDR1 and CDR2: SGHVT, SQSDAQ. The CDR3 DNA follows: TGTGCCAGCAGCGAGAGAGATCGATCCCTCTTTAATTCACCCCTCCACTTT. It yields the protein CASSERDRSLFNSPLHF.

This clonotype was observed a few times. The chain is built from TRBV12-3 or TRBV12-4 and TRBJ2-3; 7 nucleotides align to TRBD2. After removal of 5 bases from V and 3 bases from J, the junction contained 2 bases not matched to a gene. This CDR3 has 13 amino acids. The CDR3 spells CASSISGTDTQYF. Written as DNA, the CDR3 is TGTGCCAGCAGTATTAGCGGGACAGATACGCAGTATTTT.

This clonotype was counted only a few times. The CDR3 reads CASSPHQLGVAGNTGELFF. CDR3 DNA sequence: TGTGCCAGCAGTCCCCACCAGCTCGGGGTAGCTGGGAACACCGGGGAGCTGTTTTTT. The V call is TRBV6-2 or TRBV6-3, the J call TRBJ2-2; D is possibly TRBD2 (5 bases). V lost 5 bases, J lost 1 base, and 23 bases lay in between. Germline V CDR1 and CDR2: MNHEY, SVGEGT. The CDR3 runs to 19 residues.

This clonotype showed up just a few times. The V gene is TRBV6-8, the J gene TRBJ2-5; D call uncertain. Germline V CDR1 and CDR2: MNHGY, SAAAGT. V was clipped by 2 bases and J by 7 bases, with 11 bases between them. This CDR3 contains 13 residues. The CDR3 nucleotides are TGTGCCAGCAGTTACGGGGAAGGAGCGACCCAGTACTTC. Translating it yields CASSYGEGATQYF.

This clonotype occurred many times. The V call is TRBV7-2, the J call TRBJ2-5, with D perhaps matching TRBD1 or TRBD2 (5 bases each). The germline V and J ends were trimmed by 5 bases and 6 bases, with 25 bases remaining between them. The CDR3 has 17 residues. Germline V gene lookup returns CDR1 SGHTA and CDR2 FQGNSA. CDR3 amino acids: CASSPAAGLVGRKTQYF. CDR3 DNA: TGTGCCAGCAGCCCAGCGGCAGGGTTAGTCGGCCGAAAGACCCAGTACTTC.

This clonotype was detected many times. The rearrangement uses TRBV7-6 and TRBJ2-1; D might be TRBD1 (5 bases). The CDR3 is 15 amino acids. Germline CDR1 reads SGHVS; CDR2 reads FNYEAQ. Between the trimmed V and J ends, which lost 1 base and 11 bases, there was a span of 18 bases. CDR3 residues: CASSLGPSQRGQQFF. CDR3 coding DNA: TGTGCCAGCAGCTTAGGTCCCTCGCAAAGGGGTCAGCAGTTCTTC.

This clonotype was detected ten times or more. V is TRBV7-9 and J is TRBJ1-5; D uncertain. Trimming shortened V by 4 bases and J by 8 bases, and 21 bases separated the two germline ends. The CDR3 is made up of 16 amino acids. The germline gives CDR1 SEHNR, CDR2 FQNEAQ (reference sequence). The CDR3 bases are TGTGCCAGCAGCTCCCAGAACGGAGCTTCTTTGGAGCCCCAGCATTTT. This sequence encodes CASSSQNGASLEPQHF. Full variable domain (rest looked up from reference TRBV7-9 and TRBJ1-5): DTGVSQNPRHKITKRGQNVTFRCDPISEHNRLYWYRQTLGQGPEFLTYFQNEAQLEKSRLLSDRFSAERPKGSFSTLEIQRTEQGDSAMYLCASSSQNGASLEPQHFGDGTRLSIL.

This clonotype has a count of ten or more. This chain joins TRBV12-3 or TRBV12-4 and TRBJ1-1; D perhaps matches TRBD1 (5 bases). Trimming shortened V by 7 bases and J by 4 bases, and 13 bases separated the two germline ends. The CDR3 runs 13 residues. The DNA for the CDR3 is TGTGCCAGCACCCTCACAGGCCTCACTGAAGCTTTCTTT. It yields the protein CASTLTGLTEAFF.

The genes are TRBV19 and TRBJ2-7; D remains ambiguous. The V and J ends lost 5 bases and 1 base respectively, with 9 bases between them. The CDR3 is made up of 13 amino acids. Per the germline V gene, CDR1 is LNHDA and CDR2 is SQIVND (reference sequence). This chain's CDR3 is CASSPAASYEQYF. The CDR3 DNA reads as TGTGCCAGTAGTCCGGCAGCTTCCTACGAGCAGTACTTC.

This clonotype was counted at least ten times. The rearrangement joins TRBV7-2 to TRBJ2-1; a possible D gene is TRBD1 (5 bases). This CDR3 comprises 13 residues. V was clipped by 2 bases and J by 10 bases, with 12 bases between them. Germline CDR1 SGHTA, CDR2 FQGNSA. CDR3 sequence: CASSLSAQGEQFF. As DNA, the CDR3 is TGTGCCAGCAGCTTAAGCGCCCAGGGCGAGCAGTTCTTC.

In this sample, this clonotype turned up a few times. The CDR3 nucleotides are TGTGCCAGCAGCTCGGACGCCAGCACAGATACGCAGTATTTT. It yields the protein CASSSDASTDTQYF. The J gene is TRBJ2-3, the V gene TRBV5-4; D unclear. The CDR3 sequence is 14 residues long. The V and J ends lost 3 bases and 0 bases respectively, with 8 bases between them. Germline lookup yields CDR1 SGHNT and CDR2 YYREEE (reference sequence). Filled out from reference TRBV5-4 and TRBJ2-3, the complete variable domain reads ETGVTQSPTHLIKTRGQQVTLRCSSQSGHNTVSWYQQALGQGPQFIFQYYREEENGRGNFPPRFSGLQFPNYSSELNVNALELDDSALYLCASSSDASTDTQYFGPGTRLTVL.

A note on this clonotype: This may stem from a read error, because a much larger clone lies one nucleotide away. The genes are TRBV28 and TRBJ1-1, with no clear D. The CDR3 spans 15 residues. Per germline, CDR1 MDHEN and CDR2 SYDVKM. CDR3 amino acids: CANSLGQRLNTEAFF. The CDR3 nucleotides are TGTGCCAACAGTTTAGGGCAGCGATTGAACACTGAAGCTTTCTTT.

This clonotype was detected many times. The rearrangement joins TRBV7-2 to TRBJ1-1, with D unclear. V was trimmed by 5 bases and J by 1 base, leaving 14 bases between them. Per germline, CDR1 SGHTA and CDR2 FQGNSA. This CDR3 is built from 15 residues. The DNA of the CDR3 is TGTGCCAGCAGCCGGGATAGGCATAGGAACACTGAAGCTTTCTTT. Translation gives CASSRDRHRNTEAFF.